Shown below are 22 T cell receptor beta chains from a single sample sequenced in a study of blood T cell repertoires in COVID-19 (dated by TCRdb to 2018 to 2020). The library was made by the immunoSEQ multiplex PCR assay. Imported from immuneACCESS, the table was reduced by TCRdb to in-frame sequences with V and J called. These copies leave out some clones; in studies compared against another copy, an unresolved V gene accounts for under half, and the cause of the remainder is not known. This sample is represented by hundreds of thousands of clones; around 85% of them were singletons. The ten largest clonotypes hold approximately 2% of the sample. Material: peripheral blood. The receptors derive from a woman aged 30 to 39 who had recovered from COVID-19.

The V call is TRBV6-2 or TRBV6-3, the J call TRBJ2-7; D call uncertain. Germline values: CDR1 MNHEY, CDR2 SVGEGT. V gave up 2 bases and J gave up 3 bases, with 8 bases separating them. This CDR3 region has 13 residues. As DNA, the CDR3 is TGTGCCAGCAGTTACGGGCCCCGCTACGAGCAGTACTTC. This sequence encodes CASSYGPRYEQYF.

The V gene is TRBV5-1, the J gene TRBJ1-1; maybe TRBD1 (5 bases). CDR1 SGHRS and CDR2 YFSETQ come from the germline V gene. Trimming shortened V by 4 bases and J by 0 bases, and 13 bases separated the two germline ends. This CDR3 is 15 amino acids long. Here the CDR3 DNA reads TGCGCCAGCAGCGACTCGACAGCCATGAACACTGAAGCTTTCTTT. Its protein product is CASSDSTAMNTEAFF. The complete variable domain, with remaining parts taken from reference TRBV5-1 and TRBJ1-1, reads KAGVTQTPRYLIKTRGQQVTLSCSPISGHRSVSWYQQTPGQGLQFLFEYFSETQRNKGNFPGRFSGRQFSNSRSEMNVSTLELGDSALYLCASSDSTAMNTEAFFGQGTRLTVV.

The table lists this clone with a count of one. The chain is built from TRBV19 and TRBJ2-4; 12 bases are a match to TRBD1. This CDR3 comprises 14 residues. The germline V gene encodes CDR1 LNHDA and CDR2 SQIVND (reference sequence). V shed 6 bases, J shed 6 bases, and the junction held 3 bases outside the gene matches. DNA of the CDR3: TGTGCCAGTAGGGGGACAGGGGGCCTAAACATTCAGTACTTC. Its protein is CASRGTGGLNIQYF.

The chain is built from TRBV15 and TRBJ2-1; D gene uncertain. Per the germline V gene, CDR1 is LNHNV and CDR2 is YYDKDF (reference sequence). Trimming left V 0 bases short and J 2 bases short, with 5 bases between. The CDR3 sequence is 14 residues long. Written as DNA, the CDR3 is TGTGCCACCAGCAGAGACCCGGCCTACAATGAGCAGTTCTTC. Translation gives CATSRDPAYNEQFF.

This sequence joins TRBV7-2 and TRBJ2-1, with 8 bases identical to TRBD2. This CDR3 is built from 15 residues. J gave up 5 bases and V 3 bases, and 6 bases lay outside the gene matches. Germline lookup yields CDR1 SGHTA and CDR2 FQGNSA. CDR3 amino acids: CASSLIAGKNNEQFF. CDR3 DNA: TGTGCCAGCAGCTTGATAGCGGGGAAAAACAATGAGCAGTTCTTC.

This clone was seen a single time. This sequence joins TRBV12-5 and TRBJ2-5; TRBD2 agrees at 9 bases. The CDR3 has 15 amino acids. V lost 4 bases and J lost 5; bases outside the gene matches: 8. Germline CDR1 reads LGHNT; CDR2 reads FRNRAP. CDR3 sequence (DNA): TGTGCTAGTGGTTCGTTAGCGGGAGTTGTGGAGACCCAGTACTTC. The encoded protein is CASGSLAGVVETQYF.

The chain has TRBV14 and TRBJ2-7; D gene ambiguous. Germline V gives CDR1 SGHDN, CDR2 FVKESK. The V end lost 3 bases, the J end lost 3 bases, and 6 bases lay between the germline ends. The CDR3 sequence is 12 residues long. The CDR3, as DNA: TGTGCCAGCAGCCAGGTCGGCTACGAGCAGTACTTC. This codes for CASSQVGYEQYF.

The chain has TRBV30 and TRBJ1-5; D unclear. The CDR3 is made up of 16 amino acids. Germline V gene sequence: CDR1 GTSNPN, CDR2 SVGIG (reference sequence). With 2 bases removed from V and 2 bases from J, the gap between germline ends came to 16 bases. CDR3 sequence: CAWSTASRGGNQPQHF. The CDR3 DNA reads as TGTGCCTGGAGTACGGCGAGCCGAGGTGGCAATCAGCCCCAGCATTTT.

CDR3 DNA sequence: TGTGCCAGAAGCTTGCGAGCGGGGGTCCACAATGAGCAGTTCTTC. Protein sequence: CARSLRAGVHNEQFF. The gene calls are TRBV5-3 and TRBJ2-1; 8 nucleotides line up with TRBD2. TRBV5-3 is placed among ORFs of uncertain function. The CDR3 covers 15 residues. Unmatched junction bases numbered 5, after V lost 1 base and J lost 5 bases.

Here the CDR3 reads CASSPSGRSYEQYF. CDR3 nucleotide sequence: TGTGCCAGCTCTCCTAGCGGGAGAAGCTACGAGCAGTACTTC. The chain links TRBV18 to TRBJ2-7; 10 bases agree with TRBD2. With 6 bases clipped from V and 3 bases from J, the junction kept 5 bases outside the gene matches. The germline V gene has CDR1 KGHSH and CDR2 LQKENI. The length of the CDR3 is 14 residues.

Points on this clone: A read error may produce the germline difference seen at one junction end. The V and J genes are TRBV19 and TRBJ1-1; D is perhaps TRBD1 (6 bases). The CDR3 runs to 13 residues. From germline, CDR1 is LNHDA and CDR2 SQIVND (reference sequence). CDR3 sequence reads: CASKRSGDGEPFF. The CDR3 DNA follows: TGTGCCAGTAAGAGGTCAGGGGACGGTGAACCTTTCTTT.

The chain joins TRBV19 to TRBJ1-1; D uncertain. Trimming left V 7 bases short and J 4 bases short, with 13 bases between. The CDR3 is made up of 13 amino acids. Germline CDR1 LNHDA, CDR2 SQIVND (reference sequence). For the CDR3, the DNA is TGTGCCAGTACTCTGACGGTAGCCACTGAAGCTTTCTTT. Amino acids: CASTLTVATEAFF. Using reference TRBV19 and TRBJ1-1 for the parts outside the CDR3, the full variable domain is DGGITQSPKYLFRKEGQNVTLSCEQNLNHDAMYWYRQDPGQGLRLIYYSQIVNDFQKGDIAEGYSVSREKKESFPLTVTSAQKNPTAFYLCASTLTVATEAFFGQGTRLTVV.

The rearrangement uses TRBV9 and TRBJ2-2; 9 bases are shared with TRBD2. Looked up from germline, CDR1 is SGDLS and CDR2 is YYNGEE. The trim removed 4 bases at V and 1 base at J, leaving 5 bases unmatched. The CDR3 is made up of 16 amino acids. The DNA for the CDR3 is TGTGCCAGCAGCCCCCGCGGGGGGGTGAACACCGGGGAGCTGTTTTTT. Translating it yields CASSPRGGVNTGELFF.

The chain carries TRBV10-3 and TRBJ2-5; TRBD1 matches at 11 bases. The germline CDR1 and CDR2 sequences are ENHRY and SYGVKD. J lost 5 bases, V lost 5 bases, and 19 bases had no gene match. The CDR3 consists of 19 residues. Here the CDR3 DNA reads TGTGCCATCAGTCAGTTTAAAGTCTTGGACAGGGGGCTCTCGGAGACCCAGTACTTC. Its translation is CAISQFKVLDRGLSETQYF.

The chain carries TRBV7-9 and TRBJ2-5; no firm D call. Looked up from germline, CDR1 is SEHNR and CDR2 is FQNEAQ (reference sequence). V was clipped by 4 bases and J by 3 bases, with 6 bases between them. The CDR3 is 12 amino acids. The chain's CDR3 is CASSSPKETQYF. The DNA for the CDR3 is TGTGCCAGCAGCTCCCCAAAAGAGACCCAGTACTTC.

This chain links TRBV5-5 with TRBJ2-5; maybe TRBD2 (6 bases). V dropped 4 bases and J dropped 1 base, with 17 bases sitting between them. There are 16 residues in the CDR3. Germline V gene data show CDR1 as SGHKS and CDR2 as YYEKEE (reference sequence). CDR3 sequence (DNA): TGTGCCAGCAGCCCACTGGGGGGAGCGGTCCAAGAGACCCAGTACTTC. This translates into CASSPLGGAVQETQYF.

This sequence joins TRBV5-5 and TRBJ1-5; D gene ambiguous. The ends were cut back, 1 base at V and 2 bases at J, with 13 bases in the middle. The germline V gene has CDR1 SGHKS and CDR2 YYEKEE (reference sequence). The CDR3 is 16 residues long. DNA for the CDR3: TGTGCCAGCAGCTTGAGAGAGATAGTCGGCAATCAGCCCCAGCATTTT. Its protein is CASSLREIVGNQPQHF.

This clone has just one count. This rearrangement joins TRBV5-1 to TRBJ1-2, with 12 bases aligning to TRBD1. This CDR3 spans 14 amino acids. V shed 3 bases and J 7 bases; nucleotides not matched to a gene: 4. Germline CDR1 is SGHRS and CDR2 is YFSETQ. The CDR3 region is CASSWDRGQRGYTF. CDR3 bases: TGCGCCAGCAGCTGGGACAGGGGGCAACGTGGCTACACCTTC.

The rearrangement joins TRBV15 to TRBJ2-5; the D is unclear. This CDR3 has 18 residues. Germline V gene lookup returns CDR1 LNHNV and CDR2 YYDKDF (reference sequence). Between the trimmed V and J ends, which lost 1 base and 0 bases, there was a span of 18 bases. CDR3 coding DNA: TGTGCCACCAGCAGAGTTAACTACCCGACCCCCTACCAAGAGACCCAGTACTTC. Translation: CATSRVNYPTPYQETQYF.

The J gene is TRBJ1-1, the V gene TRBV5-1, with D perhaps matching TRBD1 (5 bases). The CDR3 covers 12 residues. Germline loops: CDR1 SGHRS, CDR2 YFSETQ. Trimming pared 4 bases from V and 5 bases from J, leaving 9 bases between. For the CDR3, the DNA is TGCGCCAGCAGCCCGAAGGGGACTGAAGCTTTCTTT. Amino acid sequence: CASSPKGTEAFF.

Note on this clone: At the DNA level, this CDR3 is encoded by other sequences in the same sample as well. This chain links TRBV30 with TRBJ1-1, with a tentative D call TRBD1 (5 bases). The CDR3 covers 13 residues. V gave up 0 bases and J gave up 1 base, with 6 bases separating them. The germline gives CDR1 GTSNPN, CDR2 SVGIG (reference sequence). CDR3: CAWSVDRNTEAFF. The CDR3 DNA sequence: TGTGCCTGGAGTGTAGACAGGAACACTGAAGCTTTCTTT.

This rearrangement joins TRBV2 to TRBJ1-1; 9 bases map to TRBD1. CDR3 length: 14 residues. Trimming at V came to 5 bases and at J to 8 bases, leaving 9 bases not matched to a gene. Germline CDR1 and CDR2: SNHLY and FYNNEI. CDR3 amino acids: CASSPRDGTGEAFF. CDR3 in DNA: TGTGCCAGCAGTCCCCGCGACGGGACAGGGGAAGCTTTCTTT. The full variable domain, its missing parts supplied by reference TRBV2 and TRBJ1-1, is EPEVTQTPSHQVTQMGQEVILRCVPISNHLYFYWYRQILGQKVEFLVSFYNNEISEKSEIFDDQFSVERPDGSNFTLKIRSTKLEDSAMYFCASSPRDGTGEAFFGQGTRLTVV.